A selection of T cell receptor beta chains follows, all from one sample in a study of beta chain features in type 1 diabetes. Method: immunoSEQ multiplex PCR; TCRdb's copy keeps in-frame clones and lacks some. The sample has 360,000 or so clones; less than 20% are singletons. Source material: naive CD4+ T cells from blood. These receptors originate from a woman younger than 35 in good health. Each CDR3 is given without its conserved first and last residue.

v_call: TRBV2; j_call: TRBJ2-3; cdr3_aa: ASRGDRSSTDTQY
v_call: TRBV5-6; j_call: TRBJ2-7; cdr3_aa: ASSLRQGRRYEQY
v_call: TRBV30; j_call: TRBJ1-1; cdr3_aa: AWGTAPFTEAF
v_call: TRBV12-5; j_call: TRBJ2-1; cdr3_aa: ASGFGQGRGDEQF
v_call: TRBV7-2; j_call: TRBJ2-3; cdr3_aa: ASSPGQGTDTQY
v_call: TRBV5-1; j_call: -; cdr3_aa: ASSLRDSYEQY
v_call: TRBV7-9; j_call: TRBJ2-7; cdr3_aa: ASRSGTEPYEQY
v_call: TRBV2; j_call: TRBJ2-2; cdr3_aa: ASRAAQVDTGELF
v_call: TRBV27; j_call: TRBJ1-4; cdr3_aa: ASSLDRGGEKLF
v_call: TRBV7-3; j_call: TRBJ2-3; cdr3_aa: ASSPTSGGGTQY
v_call: TRBV19; j_call: TRBJ1-1; cdr3_aa: ASTLIARGQNTEAF
v_call: TRBV25-1; j_call: TRBJ2-3; cdr3_aa: ARGDRATDTQY
v_call: TRBV7-8; j_call: TRBJ1-2; cdr3_aa: ASSLGWGVNYGYT
v_call: TRBV11-2; j_call: TRBJ1-1; cdr3_aa: ASSRRYLGQRNTEAF
v_call: TRBV5-1; j_call: TRBJ2-2; cdr3_aa: ASSLGGGSGELF
v_call: TRBV29-1; j_call: TRBJ2-7; cdr3_aa: SVGGTGYEQY
v_call: TRBV7-8; j_call: TRBJ2-3; cdr3_aa: ASSLEQAIDTQY
v_call: TRBV5-1; j_call: TRBJ2-5; cdr3_aa: ASSLAVTSEETQY
v_call: TRBV19; j_call: TRBJ1-2; cdr3_aa: ASSTGTSSYT
v_call: TRBV9; j_call: TRBJ2-1; cdr3_aa: ASSPLGGSSYNEQF
v_call: TRBV9; j_call: TRBJ1-2; cdr3_aa: ASSVQGQYYGYT
v_call: TRBV29-1; j_call: TRBJ2-7; cdr3_aa: SVARDRGIGEQY
v_call: TRBV28; j_call: TRBJ1-6; cdr3_aa: ASRRQAIISPLH
v_call: TRBV7-2; j_call: TRBJ1-1; cdr3_aa: ASSRDRKNTEAF
v_call: TRBV11-3; j_call: TRBJ2-5; cdr3_aa: ASSLSGLTETQY
v_call: TRBV5-1; j_call: TRBJ1-5; cdr3_aa: ASSMDGDNQPQH
v_call: TRBV30; j_call: TRBJ2-2; cdr3_aa: AWGGQHGELF
v_call: TRBV4-2; j_call: TRBJ2-1; cdr3_aa: ASSQDRRERGNEQF
v_call: TRBV7-9; j_call: TRBJ2-7; cdr3_aa: ASSPLEAGYEQY
v_call: TRBV29-1; j_call: TRBJ1-1; cdr3_aa: SVEGLGRGLNTEAF
v_call: TRBV9; j_call: TRBJ2-1; cdr3_aa: ASSVESGSSYNEQF
v_call: TRBV30; j_call: TRBJ1-1; cdr3_aa: AWRTLRTGNTEAF
v_call: TRBV30; j_call: TRBJ2-2; cdr3_aa: AGHTGELF
v_call: TRBV27; j_call: TRBJ2-1; cdr3_aa: ASSTNREWEIVQF
v_call: TRBV30; j_call: TRBJ2-4; cdr3_aa: AWLPGGGKNIQY
v_call: TRBV30; j_call: TRBJ2-3; cdr3_aa: AWTRRQGTDTQY
v_call: TRBV15; j_call: TRBJ2-7; cdr3_aa: ATSTATSYEQY
v_call: TRBV7-9; j_call: TRBJ2-1; cdr3_aa: ASSLSSYNEQF
v_call: TRBV4-2; j_call: TRBJ2-7; cdr3_aa: ASSQGTLAVTYEQY
v_call: TRBV5-1; j_call: TRBJ2-7; cdr3_aa: ASSVGFGEEQY
v_call: TRBV29-1; j_call: TRBJ2-1; cdr3_aa: SVLEGTSGGSRARYNEQF
v_call: TRBV19; j_call: TRBJ1-1; cdr3_aa: ASSITNTEAF
v_call: TRBV11-3; j_call: TRBJ2-3; cdr3_aa: ASSLELQGTDTQY
v_call: TRBV7-2; j_call: TRBJ2-7; cdr3_aa: ASIPPGLGLEQY
v_call: TRBV20-1; j_call: TRBJ1-1; cdr3_aa: SEIRATEAF
v_call: TRBV19; j_call: TRBJ1-5; cdr3_aa: ASSWTGGNQPQH
v_call: TRBV4-1; j_call: TRBJ2-2; cdr3_aa: ASSQGGRGAKPGELF
v_call: TRBV15; j_call: TRBJ2-2; cdr3_aa: ATTMTRGTNGELF
v_call: TRBV14; j_call: TRBJ2-1; cdr3_aa: ASSRGTSARRDNEQF
v_call: TRBV19; j_call: TRBJ2-1; cdr3_aa: ASNPVAGPYNEQF
v_call: TRBV18; j_call: TRBJ1-1; cdr3_aa: ASSPGQGGTEAF
v_call: TRBV23-1; j_call: TRBJ1-1; cdr3_aa: ASSPGRNTEAF
v_call: TRBV30; j_call: TRBJ2-1; cdr3_aa: AWSVASRSNEQF